This T cell receptor (beta chain) was recorded in a study of blood T cell repertoires in COVID-19. Study information: Acute and convalescent COVID-19 specimens originated in the United States, Italy and Spain.

V lost 4 bases to trimming and J lost 3 bases, with 16 bases between them. There are 15 residues in the CDR3. The germline CDR1 and CDR2 sequences are SGHNT and YENEEA. The repertoire was sequenced with immunoSEQ multiplex PCR; TCRdb's copy has only in-frame clones and lacks some. The table records nearly 95,000 clones, 70% to 90% of them present only once. The sequencing sample was made of peripheral blood. The rearrangement links TRBV11-3 to TRBJ2-7; tentatively, D is TRBD2 (5 bases). This sequence originates from a human donor with acute or convalescent COVID-19. The donor label of this sample is uncertain. The CDR3 DNA is TGTGCCAGCAGCTCGACCAGCGGAGCGAACTACGAGCAGTACTTC. Translation: CASSSTSGANYEQYF.